This section outlines one T cell receptor beta chain sequence together with its context. This sample was included in a study of blood T cell repertoires in COVID-19. Study-wide context: Researchers got acute and convalescent COVID-19 samples from the United States, Italy and Spain. Sources were T cells, B-cell-depleted T cells, or PBMCs; the material itself was cDNA or gDNA.

In the source study's methods: The assay estimated nucleated cells by amplifying reference gene primers. The data were produced by immunoSEQ multiplex PCR, yet TCRdb's version contains in-frame clones alone and is incomplete. The V and J calls and clone size come from that table; D and trimming were worked out from the DNA. The table includes about 130,000 clones, approximately 88% detected once. From germline, CDR1 is MNHEY and CDR2 SVGAGI. The V and J ends lost 7 bases and 4 bases respectively, with 13 bases between them. The CDR3 has 14 amino acids. The source is a man between 50 and 59 years old with acute or convalescent COVID-19. The source material was peripheral blood. V usage is TRBV6-5 and J usage is TRBJ2-2; maybe TRBD1 (6 bases). The CDR3 loop reads CASTSSGVTGELFF. In DNA form, the CDR3 reads TGTGCCAGCACATCATCAGGGGTCACCGGGGAGCTGTTTTTT.